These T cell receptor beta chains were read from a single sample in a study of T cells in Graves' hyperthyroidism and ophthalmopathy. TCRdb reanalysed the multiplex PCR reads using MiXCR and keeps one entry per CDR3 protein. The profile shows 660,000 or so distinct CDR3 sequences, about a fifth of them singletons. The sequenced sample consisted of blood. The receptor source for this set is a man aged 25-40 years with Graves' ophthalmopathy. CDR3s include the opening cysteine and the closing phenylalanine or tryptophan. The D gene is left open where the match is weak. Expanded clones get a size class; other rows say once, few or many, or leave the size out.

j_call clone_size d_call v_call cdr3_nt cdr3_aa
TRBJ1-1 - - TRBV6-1 TGTGCCAGCAGTTCCATCCGTTGGCGGAACATGAACACTGAAGCTTTCTTT CASSSIRWRNMNTEAFF
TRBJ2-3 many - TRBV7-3 TGTGCCAGCAGCCCAACTGGGTCAGCAAGATATACGCAGTATTTT CASSPTGSARYTQYF
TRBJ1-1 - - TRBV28 TGTGCCAGCAGCTCGGACCTGCTTGAAGCTTTCTTT CASSSDLLEAFF
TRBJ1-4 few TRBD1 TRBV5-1 TGCGCCAGCAGCTCCAGGGGGCACGGTGAAAAACTGTTTTTT CASSSRGHGEKLFF
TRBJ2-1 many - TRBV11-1 TGTGCCAGCAGCCCTTCGGACTACAGTGGGTACAATGAGCAGTTCTTC CASSPSDYSGYNEQFF
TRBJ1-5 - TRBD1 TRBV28 TGTGCCAGCAGTTTAGCCGCGGGAGGGGGCGCTTTTAGGAGCAATCAGCCCCAGCATTTT CASSLAAGGGAFRSNQPQHF
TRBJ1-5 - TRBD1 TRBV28 TGTGCCAGCAGTAAACCCGGGACAGGGGTCAGCAATCAGCCCCAGCATTTT CASSKPGTGVSNQPQHF
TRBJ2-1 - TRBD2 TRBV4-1 TGCGCCAGCAGCCAAGATCAGGTAGCGGGAGGACGCAATGAGCAGTTCTTC CASSQDQVAGGRNEQFF
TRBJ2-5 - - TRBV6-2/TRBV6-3 TGTGCCAGCAGTCACGGAGAGACGATGCAAGAGACCCAGTACTTC CASSHGETMQETQYF
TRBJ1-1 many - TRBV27 TGTGCCAGCAGTTTACGTCCAGTCGGAGGTAACACTGAAGCTTTCTTT CASSLRPVGGNTEAFF
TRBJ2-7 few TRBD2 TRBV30 TGTGCCTGGAGGCGGACTAGCGGCTACGAGCAGTACTTC CAWRRTSGYEQYF
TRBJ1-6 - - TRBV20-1 TGCAGTGCTCCTCAGACAGGCTCCTATAATTCACCCCTCCACTTT CSAPQTGSYNSPLHF
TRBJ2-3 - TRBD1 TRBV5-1 TGCGCCAGCAATTTTGCCGGGACAGGCACAGATACGCAGTATTTT CASNFAGTGTDTQYF
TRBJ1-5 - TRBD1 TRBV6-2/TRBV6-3 TGTGCCAGCAGTTACCCGACAGGGAAGAGAAGCAATCAGCCCCAGCATTTT CASSYPTGKRSNQPQHF
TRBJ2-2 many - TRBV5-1 TGCGCCAGCAGCTTGGCCGAAGGGTCCACCGGGGAGCTGTTTTTT CASSLAEGSTGELFF
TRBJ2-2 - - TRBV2 TGTGCCAGCAGTGACAGGGGTAACACCGGGGAGCTGTTTTTT CASSDRGNTGELFF
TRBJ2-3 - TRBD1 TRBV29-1 TGCAGCGCCTTGACAGGGGGCACAGATACGCAGTATTTT CSALTGGTDTQYF
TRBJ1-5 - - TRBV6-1 TGTGCCAGCAGTGAGTGGGGAGGGGTTATCAATCAGTCCCAGCATTTT CASSEWGGVINQSQHF
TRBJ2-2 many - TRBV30 TGTGCCTGCCCAACGACTAGGAAGAACACCGGGGAGCTGTTTTTT CACPTTRKNTGELFF
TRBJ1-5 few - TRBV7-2 TGTGCCAGCAGCTTAGTAACAGGAGCTAGCAATCAGCCCCAGCATTTT CASSLVTGASNQPQHF
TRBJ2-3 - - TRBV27 TGTGCCAGCAGTTTATCGGGTCATACGCAGTATTTT CASSLSGHTQYF
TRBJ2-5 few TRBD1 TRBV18 TGTGCCAGCTCACCACCCCCCAGGGGGGAGACCCAGTACTTC CASSPPPRGETQYF
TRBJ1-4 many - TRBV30 TGTGCCTGGAGAGCAATTTCCGTGGAAGGACTGTTTTTT CAWRAISVEGLFF
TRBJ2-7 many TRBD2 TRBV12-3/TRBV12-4 TGTGCCAGCAGTTCCTCCGCCGGGACTAGCGGGAGGTACTACGAGCAGTACTTC CASSSSAGTSGRYYEQYF
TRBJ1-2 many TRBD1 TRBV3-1 TGTGCCAGCAGTACTCCGGGACAGGGGCCGTCTGGCTACACCTTC CASSTPGQGPSGYTF
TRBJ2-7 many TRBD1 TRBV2 TGTGCCAGCAAGCCGGGACAGGGGCTCGAGCAGTACTTC CASKPGQGLEQYF
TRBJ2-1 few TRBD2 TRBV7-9 TGTGCCAGCAGCTTTAGCGGGAGGTTTGGTAATGAGCAGTTCTTC CASSFSGRFGNEQFF
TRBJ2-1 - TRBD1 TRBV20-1 TGCAGTGCTAAGACAGGGCCTCAAAGCGGCATTCTAGACAATGAGCAGTTCTTC CSAKTGPQSGILDNEQFF
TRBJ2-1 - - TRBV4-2 TGTGCCAGCAGCCCCTCCTGGGACCTATACAATGAGCAGTTCTTC CASSPSWDLYNEQFF
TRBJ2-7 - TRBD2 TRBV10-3 TGTGCCATCACTTATACTAGCGGGAGAGGGTCCTACGAGCAGTACTTC CAITYTSGRGSYEQYF
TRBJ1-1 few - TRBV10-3 TGTGCCACCCGGCGGGTGGACACTGAAGCTTTCTTT CATRRVDTEAFF
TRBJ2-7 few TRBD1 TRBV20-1 TGCAGTGCTCCGAGACAGGGGCGGCACGAGCAGTACTTC CSAPRQGRHEQYF
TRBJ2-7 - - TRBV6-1 TGTGCCAGCAGTGAAGTCCCCCCAGGGCTTCCCTACGAGCAGTACTTC CASSEVPPGLPYEQYF
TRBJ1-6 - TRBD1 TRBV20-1 TGCAGTGCTAGAGCTCCTGGGACAGATAATTCACCCCTCCACTTT CSARAPGTDNSPLHF
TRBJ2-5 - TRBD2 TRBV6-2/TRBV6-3 TGTGCCAGCAGTTACTCGAGGACTAGCCCCCAAGAGACCCAGTACTTC CASSYSRTSPQETQYF
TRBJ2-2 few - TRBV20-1 TGCAGTGCTAGAGATTTGAAGCGGAGAGGGACCGGGGAGCTGTTTTTT CSARDLKRRGTGELFF
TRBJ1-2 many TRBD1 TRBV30 TGTGCCTGGAACAACCGGGACAGGGTCTATGGCTACACCTTC CAWNNRDRVYGYTF
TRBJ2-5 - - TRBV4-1 TGCGCCAGCAGCCAAGTGGGGGTAGGGGTAGAGACCCAGTACTTC CASSQVGVGVETQYF
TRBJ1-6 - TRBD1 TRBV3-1 TGTACCAGCAGCCAAGGACAGGGGATGGGATCACCCCTCCACTTT CTSSQGQGMGSPLHF
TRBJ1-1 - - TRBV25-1 TGTGCCAGCAGTGAACTTGGTTTCGGGCTGGCTTTCTTT CASSELGFGLAFF
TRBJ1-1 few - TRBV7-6 TGTGCCAGCAGCTGGGGGGTTACAGGGGAAGCTTTCTTT CASSWGVTGEAFF